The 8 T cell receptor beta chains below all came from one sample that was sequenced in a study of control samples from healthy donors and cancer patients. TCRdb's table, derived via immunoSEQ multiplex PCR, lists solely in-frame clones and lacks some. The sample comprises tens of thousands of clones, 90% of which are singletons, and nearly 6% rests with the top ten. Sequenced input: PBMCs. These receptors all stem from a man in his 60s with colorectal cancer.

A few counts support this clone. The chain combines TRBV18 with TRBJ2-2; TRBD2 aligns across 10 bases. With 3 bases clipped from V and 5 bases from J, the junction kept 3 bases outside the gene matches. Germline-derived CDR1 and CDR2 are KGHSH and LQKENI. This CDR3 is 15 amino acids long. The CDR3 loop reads CASSPSLAGTGELFF. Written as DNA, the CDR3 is TGTGCCAGCTCACCGTCACTAGCGGGGACCGGGGAGCTGTTTTTT.

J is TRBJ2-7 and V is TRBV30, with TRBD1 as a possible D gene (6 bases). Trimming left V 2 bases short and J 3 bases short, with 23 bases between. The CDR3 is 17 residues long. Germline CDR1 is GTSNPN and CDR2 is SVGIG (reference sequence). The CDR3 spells CAWSPTWGRATNYEQYF. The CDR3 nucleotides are TGTGCCTGGAGTCCCACGTGGGGGCGAGCAACTAACTACGAGCAGTACTTC.

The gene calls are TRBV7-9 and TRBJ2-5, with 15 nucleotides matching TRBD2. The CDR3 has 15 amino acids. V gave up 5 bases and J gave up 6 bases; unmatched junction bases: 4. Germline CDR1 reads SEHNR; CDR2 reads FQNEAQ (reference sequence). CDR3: CASSTGLAGGKTQYF. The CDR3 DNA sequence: TGTGCCAGCAGCACGGGACTAGCGGGGGGAAAGACCCAGTACTTC.

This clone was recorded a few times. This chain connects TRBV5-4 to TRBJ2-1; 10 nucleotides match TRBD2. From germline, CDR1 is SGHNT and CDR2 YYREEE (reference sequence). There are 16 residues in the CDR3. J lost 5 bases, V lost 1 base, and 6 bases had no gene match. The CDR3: CASSLINSGGDNEQFF. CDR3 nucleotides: TGTGCCAGCAGCTTGATTAACAGCGGGGGGGACAATGAGCAGTTCTTC.

CDR3 sequence: CASGTTSGGGDTQYF. The CDR3 nucleotides are TGTGCCAGCGGCACGACTAGCGGGGGGGGAGATACGCAGTATTTT. The genes are TRBV4-2 and TRBJ2-3, with 14 bases lining up with TRBD2. Per germline, CDR1 LGHNA and CDR2 YNFKEQ. V shed 8 bases, J shed 5 bases, and the junction held 6 bases outside the gene matches. This CDR3 has 15 amino acids.

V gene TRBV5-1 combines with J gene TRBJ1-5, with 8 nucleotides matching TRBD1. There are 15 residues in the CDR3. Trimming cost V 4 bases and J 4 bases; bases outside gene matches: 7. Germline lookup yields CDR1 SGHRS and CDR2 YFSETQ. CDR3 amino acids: CASSPAGQDNQPQHF. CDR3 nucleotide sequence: TGCGCCAGCAGCCCCGCGGGACAGGATAATCAGCCCCAGCATTTT.

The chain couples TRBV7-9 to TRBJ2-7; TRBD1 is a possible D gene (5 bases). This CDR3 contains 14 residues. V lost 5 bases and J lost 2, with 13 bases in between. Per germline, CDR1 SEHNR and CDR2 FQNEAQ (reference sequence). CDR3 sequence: CASSPSGITYEQYF. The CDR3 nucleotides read TGTGCCAGCAGCCCCTCAGGGATCACCTACGAGCAGTACTTC.

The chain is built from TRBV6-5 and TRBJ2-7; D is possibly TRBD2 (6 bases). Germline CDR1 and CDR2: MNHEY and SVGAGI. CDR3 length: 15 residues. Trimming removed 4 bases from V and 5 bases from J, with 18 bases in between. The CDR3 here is CASSSRLEGRNEQYF. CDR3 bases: TGTGCCAGCAGTTCCCGGTTGGAGGGGCGAAACGAGCAGTACTTC.